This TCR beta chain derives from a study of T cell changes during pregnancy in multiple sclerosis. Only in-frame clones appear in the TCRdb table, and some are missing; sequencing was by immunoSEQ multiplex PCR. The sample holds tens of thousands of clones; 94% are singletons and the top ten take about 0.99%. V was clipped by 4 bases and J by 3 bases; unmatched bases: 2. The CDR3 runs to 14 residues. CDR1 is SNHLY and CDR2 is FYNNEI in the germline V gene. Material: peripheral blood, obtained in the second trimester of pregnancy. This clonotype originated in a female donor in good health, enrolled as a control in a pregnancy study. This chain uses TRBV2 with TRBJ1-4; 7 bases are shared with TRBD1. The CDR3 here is CASSGDSPNEKLFF. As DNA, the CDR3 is TGTGCCAGCAGTGGGGACAGTCCTAATGAAAAACTGTTTTTT.